One sample yielded the 22 T cell receptor beta chains listed below, sequenced in a study of blood T cell repertoires in COVID-19. Some clones are missing from TCRdb's copy, which holds only in-frame ones; the method was immunoSEQ multiplex PCR. The table shows around 140,000 clones, with around 80% occurring only once. Sequenced input: PBMCs or T cells enriched from blood (not recorded which). These receptors all stem from a man aged 40-49 years with acute COVID-19.

The rearrangement links TRBV28 to TRBJ2-3, with 8 nucleotides matching TRBD2. V lost 5 bases to trimming and J lost 2 bases; unmatched junction nucleotides: 3. The CDR3 is 14 amino acids. CDR1 MDHEN and CDR2 SYDVKM come from the germline V gene. CDR3 protein: CASSRSGATDTQYF. DNA of the CDR3: TGTGCCAGCAGTCGTAGCGGGGCCACAGATACGCAGTATTTT.

This clone was recorded only once. This rearrangement joins TRBV29-1 to TRBJ2-2; 8 positions match TRBD1. Trimming at V came to 6 bases and at J to 4 bases, leaving 7 bases not matched to a gene. From germline, CDR1 is SQVTM and CDR2 ANQGSEA. The CDR3 contains 14 residues. CDR3 sequence reads: CSVSRGQVTGELFF. The DNA of the CDR3 is TGCAGCGTCAGCAGGGGGCAGGTCACCGGGGAGCTGTTTTTT.

This chain joins TRBV30 and TRBJ1-1; D might be TRBD1 (5 bases). Trimming removed 6 bases from V and 1 base from J, with 12 bases in between. The germline CDR1 and CDR2 sequences are GTSNPN and SVGIG (reference sequence). This CDR3 is 13 amino acids long. CDR3 DNA: TGTGCCTGCCCCGGGACTGAGAACACTGAAGCTTTCTTT. Its translation: CACPGTENTEAFF.

The chain carries TRBV12-5 and TRBJ1-5, with 9 nucleotides matching TRBD1. The CDR3 length is 15 residues. Germline CDR1 is LGHNT and CDR2 is FRNRAP. The ends lost 2 bases at V and 5 bases at J; junction bases unmatched: 4. CDR3 loop: CASGLRGQGYQPQHF. The CDR3 DNA sequence: TGTGCTAGTGGTTTGAGGGGACAGGGCTATCAGCCCCAGCATTTT. Full variable domain (rest looked up from reference TRBV12-5 and TRBJ1-5): DARVTQTPRHKVTEMGQEVTMRCQPILGHNTVFWYRQTMMQGLELLAYFRNRAPLDDSGMPKDRFSAEMPDATLATLKIQPSEPRDSAVYFCASGLRGQGYQPQHFGDGTRLSIL.

This chain's CDR3 is CASRTGTGGVLHF. CDR3 sequence (DNA): TGTGCCAGCAGGACCGGGACAGGGGGCGTCCTCCACTTT. This chain joins TRBV12-3 or TRBV12-4 and TRBJ1-6; 12 nucleotides align to TRBD1. The CDR3 covers 13 residues. V shed 6 bases, J shed 15 bases, and the junction held 6 bases outside the gene matches.

CDR3 DNA: TGTGCCAGTAGCCTGACAGGGCGAGAGCAGTACTTC. This gives the protein CASSLTGREQYF. The chain is built from TRBV19 and TRBJ2-7; TRBD1 aligns across 7 bases. CDR1 is LNHDA and CDR2 is SQIVND in the germline V gene (reference sequence). Trimming at V came to 6 bases and at J to 7 bases, leaving 6 bases not matched to a gene. The CDR3 loop spans 12 amino acids.

The chain carries TRBV7-9 and TRBJ1-1; D not certain. The germline V and J ends were trimmed by 1 base and 10 bases, with 10 bases remaining between them. Germline-derived CDR1 and CDR2 are SEHNR and FQNEAQ (reference sequence). The CDR3 length is 12 residues. The CDR3 DNA is TGTGCCAGCAGCTTAGAGCTAGGCGGAGCTTTCTTT. It encodes CASSLELGGAFF.

V usage is TRBV25-1 and J usage is TRBJ1-4, with D possibly TRBD1 on 5 matching bases. V gave up 3 bases and J gave up 8 bases, with 16 bases separating them. CDR3 length equals 15 residues. In germline, CDR1 is MGHDK, CDR2 SYGVNS. CDR3 loop: CASSDPDTLKEKLFF. The DNA for the CDR3 is TGTGCCAGCAGTGACCCGGACACCTTGAAGGAAAAACTGTTTTTT.

This clone was seen only a few times. This chain joins TRBV9 and TRBJ2-7; TRBD1 aligns across 7 bases. This CDR3 spans 14 amino acids. Germline CDR1 is SGDLS and CDR2 is YYNGEE. With V trimmed by 4 bases and J by 1 base, 5 bases remained unmatched. The chain's CDR3 is CASSPSGQSYEQYF. The CDR3 bases are TGTGCCAGCAGCCCGTCGGGACAGTCCTACGAGCAGTACTTC.

The chain is built from TRBV4-2 and TRBJ1-2, with D possibly being TRBD1 (6 bases). V was pared by 3 bases and J by 2 bases, with 16 bases between. Germline CDR1 reads LGHNA; CDR2 reads YNFKEQ. The CDR3 is 16 amino acids. The DNA for the CDR3 is TGTGCCAGCAGCCAGGGACAACGAAAGAGCAACTATGGCTACACCTTC. It encodes CASSQGQRKSNYGYTF.

This clone was seen only a few times. The chain is built from TRBV27 and TRBJ1-5; D is ambiguous. The length of the CDR3 is 13 residues. V was clipped by 1 base and J by 7 bases, with 8 bases between them. CDR1 is MNHEY, CDR2 SMNVEV, per germline (reference sequence). In DNA form, the CDR3 reads TGTGCCAGCAGTTTATGGGAGAGGCAGCCCCAGCATTTT. As protein: CASSLWERQPQHF.

The chain employs TRBV7-2 and TRBJ2-3; tentatively, D is TRBD2 (5 bases). CDR3 length: 13 residues. Germline assignment: CDR1 SGHTA and CDR2 FQGNSA. Deletions cut 2 bases from V and 5 bases from J, with 8 bases between. The CDR3 DNA sequence: TGTGCCAGCAGCTTACCCGGGGAAGATACGCAGTATTTT. Translating it yields CASSLPGEDTQYF.

The chain recombines TRBV28 with TRBJ2-7; TRBD1 aligns across 8 bases. This CDR3 spans 13 amino acids. Losses at the gene ends were 6 bases for V and 2 bases for J; bases not matched to a gene: 3. CDR1 MDHEN and CDR2 SYDVKM come from the germline V gene. CDR3 loop: CASRRTGTYEQYF. CDR3 DNA sequence: TGTGCCAGCAGGAGGACAGGGACCTACGAGCAGTACTTC.

The chain couples TRBV11-2 to TRBJ2-7, with 14 bases lining up with TRBD2. The junction had 10 bases not matched to a gene; V was cut back by 3 bases and J by 6 bases. Per the germline V gene, CDR1 is SGHAT and CDR2 is FQNNGV. This CDR3 contains 17 residues. The CDR3 region has the DNA TGTGCCAGCAGCTTTCCGGGACTAGCGGGAGTTTCCGGCGAGCAGTACTTC. Translation gives CASSFPGLAGVSGEQYF.

This chain links TRBV5-1 with TRBJ2-7; TRBD1 matches at 7 bases. V dropped 3 bases and J dropped 2; count of bases not matched to a gene: 5. Per germline, CDR1 SGHRS and CDR2 YFSETQ. The CDR3 loop spans 14 amino acids. The DNA of the CDR3 is TGCGCCAGCAGCTACGGACAGGCAGCCTACGAGCAGTACTTC. Its protein product is CASSYGQAAYEQYF.

This chain connects TRBV7-9 to TRBJ2-5, with TRBD2 matching over 10 bases. The V gene end was trimmed by 4 bases and the J gene end by 5 bases; junction bases not matched to a gene: 10. The CDR3 extends over 16 amino acids. Germline V CDR1 and CDR2: SEHNR, FQNEAQ (reference sequence). CDR3 nucleotide sequence: TGTGCCAGCAGCTCAAATAGCGGGGGGCCCTTTGAGACCCAGTACTTC. Translated: CASSSNSGGPFETQYF. The whole variable domain, remainder taken from reference TRBV7-9 and TRBJ2-5, is DTGVSQNPRHKITKRGQNVTFRCDPISEHNRLYWYRQTLGQGPEFLTYFQNEAQLEKSRLLSDRFSAERPKGSFSTLEIQRTEQGDSAMYLCASSSNSGGPFETQYFGPGTRLLVL.

The chain has TRBV5-5 and TRBJ2-2; 10 positions match TRBD1. CDR3 length: 15 amino acids. The ends lost 2 bases at V and 5 bases at J; junction bases unmatched: 3. Germline CDR1 and CDR2: SGHKS and YYEKEE (reference sequence). The CDR3 bases are TGTGCCAGCAGCTTTGGACAGGGGGTAACCGGGGAGCTGTTTTTT. It is translated as CASSFGQGVTGELFF. The full variable domain, completed using reference TRBV5-5 and TRBJ2-2, is DAGVTQSPTHLIKTRGQQVTLRCSPISGHKSVSWYQQVLGQGPQFIFQYYEKEERGRGNFPDRFSARQFPNYSSELNVNALLLGDSALYLCASSFGQGVTGELFFGEGSRLTVL.

The chain recombines TRBV30 with TRBJ2-3; D gene uncertain. V lost 4 bases and J lost 8, with 13 bases in between. This CDR3 is built from 12 residues. CDR1 GTSNPN and CDR2 SVGIG come from the germline V gene (reference sequence). The CDR3, as DNA: TGTGCCTGGACCCGTTATTCTCCTACGCAGTATTTT. Its translation: CAWTRYSPTQYF. Full variable domain (outside the CDR3, taken from reference TRBV30 and TRBJ2-3): SQTIHQWPATLVQPVGSPLSLECTVEGTSNPNLYWYRQAAGRGLQLLFYSVGIGQISSEVPQNLSASRPQDRQFILSSKKLLLSDSGFYLCAWTRYSPTQYFGPGTRLTVL.

The chain carries TRBV6-6 and TRBJ1-2; D is possibly TRBD1 (5 bases). V shed 5 bases and J shed 1 base, with 20 bases lying between them. In germline, CDR1 is MNHNY, CDR2 SVGAGI (reference sequence). The CDR3 consists of 17 residues. CDR3 loop: CASSREFQGDLNYGYTF. CDR3 DNA: TGTGCCAGCAGTCGAGAATTCCAGGGTGACCTTAACTATGGCTACACCTTC.

The chain links TRBV6-5 to TRBJ2-5, with 9 bases that match TRBD2. Germline-derived CDR1 and CDR2 are MNHEY and SVGAGI. After removal of 5 bases from V and 5 bases from J, the junction contained 9 bases not matched to a gene. This CDR3 contains 15 residues. Here the CDR3 reads CASSPVSGSRETQYF. The CDR3 coding sequence is TGTGCCAGCAGTCCCGTTAGCGGGAGCAGGGAGACCCAGTACTTC.

This clone was seen once. This sequence joins TRBV6-6 and TRBJ2-5, with 11 positions matching TRBD1. Germline CDR1 MNHNY, CDR2 SVGAGI (reference sequence). The CDR3 is made up of 15 amino acids. The ends lost 5 bases at V and 5 bases at J; junction bases unmatched: 7. In DNA form, the CDR3 reads TGTGCCAGCAGTCTTGGGACAGGGGGAGTGGAGACCCAGTACTTC. It encodes CASSLGTGGVETQYF.

V and J are TRBV6-6 and TRBJ1-5, with a weak D call TRBD1 (5 bases). In germline, CDR1 is MNHNY, CDR2 SVGAGI (reference sequence). CDR3 size: 14 residues. Deletions cut 5 bases from V and 3 bases from J, with 11 bases between. The CDR3 loop is CASSHQGNNQPQHF. The CDR3 nucleotides read TGTGCCAGCAGTCACCAGGGAAACAATCAGCCCCAGCATTTT.